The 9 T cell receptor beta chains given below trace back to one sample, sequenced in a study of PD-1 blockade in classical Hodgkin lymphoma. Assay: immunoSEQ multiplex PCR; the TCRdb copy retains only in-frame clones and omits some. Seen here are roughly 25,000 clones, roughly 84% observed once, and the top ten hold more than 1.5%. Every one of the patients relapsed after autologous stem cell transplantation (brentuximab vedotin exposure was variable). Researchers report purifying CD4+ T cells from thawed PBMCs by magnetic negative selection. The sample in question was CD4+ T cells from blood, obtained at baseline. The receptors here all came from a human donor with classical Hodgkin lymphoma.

CDR3 sequence: CSVAGGQGRYGYTF. DNA of the CDR3: TGCAGCGTTGCTGGGGGGCAGGGGAGGTATGGCTACACCTTC. The V call is TRBV29-1, the J call TRBJ1-2; weak D call: TRBD1 (6 bases). CDR3 length: 14 amino acids. V gave up 4 bases and J gave up 5 bases, with 17 bases separating them. From germline, CDR1 is SQVTM and CDR2 ANQGSEA.

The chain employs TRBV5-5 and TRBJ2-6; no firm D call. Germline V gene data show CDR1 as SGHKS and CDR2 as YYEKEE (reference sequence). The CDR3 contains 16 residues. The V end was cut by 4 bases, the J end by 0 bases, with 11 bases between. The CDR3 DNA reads TGTGCCAGCAGCATCGGGCCCGACTCTGGGGCCAACGTCCTGACTTTC. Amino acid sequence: CASSIGPDSGANVLTF.

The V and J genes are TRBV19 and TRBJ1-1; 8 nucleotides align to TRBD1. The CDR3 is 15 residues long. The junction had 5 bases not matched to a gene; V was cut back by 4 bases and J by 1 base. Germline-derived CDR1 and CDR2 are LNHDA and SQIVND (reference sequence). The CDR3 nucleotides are TGTGCCAGTAGTACATCAGGGGGCCAGAACACTGAAGCTTTCTTT. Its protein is CASSTSGGQNTEAFF.

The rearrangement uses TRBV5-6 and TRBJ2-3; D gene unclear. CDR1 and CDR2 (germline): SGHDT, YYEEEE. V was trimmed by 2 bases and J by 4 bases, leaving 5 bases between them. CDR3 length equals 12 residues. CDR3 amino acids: CASSFLADTQYF. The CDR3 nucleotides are TGTGCCAGCAGCTTCTTGGCAGATACGCAGTATTTT.

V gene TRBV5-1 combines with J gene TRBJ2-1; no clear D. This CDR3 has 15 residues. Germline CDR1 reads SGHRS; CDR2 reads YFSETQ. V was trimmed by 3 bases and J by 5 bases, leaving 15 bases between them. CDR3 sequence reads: CASSSAAYTNNEQFF. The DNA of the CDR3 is TGCGCCAGCAGCTCGGCAGCCTACACCAACAATGAGCAGTTCTTC.

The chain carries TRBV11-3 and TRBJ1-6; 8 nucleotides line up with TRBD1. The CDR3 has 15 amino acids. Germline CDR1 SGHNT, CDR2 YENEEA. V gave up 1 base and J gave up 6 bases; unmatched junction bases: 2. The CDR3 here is CASSLVGQGNSPLHF. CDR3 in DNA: TGTGCCAGCAGCTTAGTCGGACAGGGTAATTCACCCCTCCACTTT.

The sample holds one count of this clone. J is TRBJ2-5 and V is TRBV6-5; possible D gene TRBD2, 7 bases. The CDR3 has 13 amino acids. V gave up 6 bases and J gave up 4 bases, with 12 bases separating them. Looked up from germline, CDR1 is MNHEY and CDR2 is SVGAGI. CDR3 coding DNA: TGTGCCAGCAGAACGGGGGGCGGAGAGACCCAGTACTTC. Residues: CASRTGGGETQYF.

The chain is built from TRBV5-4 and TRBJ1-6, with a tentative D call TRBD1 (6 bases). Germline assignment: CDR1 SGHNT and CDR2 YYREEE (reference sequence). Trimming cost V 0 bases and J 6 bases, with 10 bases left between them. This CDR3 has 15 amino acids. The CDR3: CASSLAGASNSPLHF. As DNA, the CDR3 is TGTGCCAGCAGCTTGGCGGGGGCAAGTAATTCACCCCTCCACTTT.

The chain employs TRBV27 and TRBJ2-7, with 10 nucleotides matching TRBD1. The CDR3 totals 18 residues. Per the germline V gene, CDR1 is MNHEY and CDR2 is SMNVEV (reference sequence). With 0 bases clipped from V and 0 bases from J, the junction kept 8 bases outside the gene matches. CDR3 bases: TGTGCCAGCAGTTTATCTTACTGGGGGACAGGGGACTCCTACGAGCAGTACTTC. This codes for CASSLSYWGTGDSYEQYF.